The clone carrying this TCR beta chain was counted many times. As to time point: pre-sensitization, week 0. Treatment defined: therapeutic diphenylcyclopropenone sensitization with weekly scalp DPC. Methods used by the authors: A per-sample median of 95,638 TCRs was observed, with counts ranging from roughly 23,224 to 750,000. Each CDR3 protein is one row after TCRdb ran MiXCR on the RACE reads. The V and J calls come from TCRdb's annotation, not from the publication. The sample has 250,000 to 300,000 distinct CDR3 sequences, roughly 7.4% seen once. These data are taken from a study of human T cells and chemical hapten exposure. Study-level information: Predominantly women, the patients had alopecia areata, totalis or universalis.

The sequencing used whole blood, collected in connection with sensitization to the hapten diphenylcyclopropenone (DPC). The receptor was derived from a young man with alopecia areata. Some clones in this sample may be carry-over from other donors' samples.

The CDR3 nucleotides are TGTGCCAGCAGCGTCGACAGGGGTAATGAAAAACTGTTTTTT. Protein: CASSVDRGNEKLFF. The V and J genes are TRBV7-9 and TRBJ1-4; the match to TRBD1 covers 8 bases. With V trimmed by 5 bases and J by 4 bases, 3 bases remained unmatched. CDR1 is SEHNR, CDR2 FQNEAQ, per germline (reference sequence). The CDR3 spans 14 residues.